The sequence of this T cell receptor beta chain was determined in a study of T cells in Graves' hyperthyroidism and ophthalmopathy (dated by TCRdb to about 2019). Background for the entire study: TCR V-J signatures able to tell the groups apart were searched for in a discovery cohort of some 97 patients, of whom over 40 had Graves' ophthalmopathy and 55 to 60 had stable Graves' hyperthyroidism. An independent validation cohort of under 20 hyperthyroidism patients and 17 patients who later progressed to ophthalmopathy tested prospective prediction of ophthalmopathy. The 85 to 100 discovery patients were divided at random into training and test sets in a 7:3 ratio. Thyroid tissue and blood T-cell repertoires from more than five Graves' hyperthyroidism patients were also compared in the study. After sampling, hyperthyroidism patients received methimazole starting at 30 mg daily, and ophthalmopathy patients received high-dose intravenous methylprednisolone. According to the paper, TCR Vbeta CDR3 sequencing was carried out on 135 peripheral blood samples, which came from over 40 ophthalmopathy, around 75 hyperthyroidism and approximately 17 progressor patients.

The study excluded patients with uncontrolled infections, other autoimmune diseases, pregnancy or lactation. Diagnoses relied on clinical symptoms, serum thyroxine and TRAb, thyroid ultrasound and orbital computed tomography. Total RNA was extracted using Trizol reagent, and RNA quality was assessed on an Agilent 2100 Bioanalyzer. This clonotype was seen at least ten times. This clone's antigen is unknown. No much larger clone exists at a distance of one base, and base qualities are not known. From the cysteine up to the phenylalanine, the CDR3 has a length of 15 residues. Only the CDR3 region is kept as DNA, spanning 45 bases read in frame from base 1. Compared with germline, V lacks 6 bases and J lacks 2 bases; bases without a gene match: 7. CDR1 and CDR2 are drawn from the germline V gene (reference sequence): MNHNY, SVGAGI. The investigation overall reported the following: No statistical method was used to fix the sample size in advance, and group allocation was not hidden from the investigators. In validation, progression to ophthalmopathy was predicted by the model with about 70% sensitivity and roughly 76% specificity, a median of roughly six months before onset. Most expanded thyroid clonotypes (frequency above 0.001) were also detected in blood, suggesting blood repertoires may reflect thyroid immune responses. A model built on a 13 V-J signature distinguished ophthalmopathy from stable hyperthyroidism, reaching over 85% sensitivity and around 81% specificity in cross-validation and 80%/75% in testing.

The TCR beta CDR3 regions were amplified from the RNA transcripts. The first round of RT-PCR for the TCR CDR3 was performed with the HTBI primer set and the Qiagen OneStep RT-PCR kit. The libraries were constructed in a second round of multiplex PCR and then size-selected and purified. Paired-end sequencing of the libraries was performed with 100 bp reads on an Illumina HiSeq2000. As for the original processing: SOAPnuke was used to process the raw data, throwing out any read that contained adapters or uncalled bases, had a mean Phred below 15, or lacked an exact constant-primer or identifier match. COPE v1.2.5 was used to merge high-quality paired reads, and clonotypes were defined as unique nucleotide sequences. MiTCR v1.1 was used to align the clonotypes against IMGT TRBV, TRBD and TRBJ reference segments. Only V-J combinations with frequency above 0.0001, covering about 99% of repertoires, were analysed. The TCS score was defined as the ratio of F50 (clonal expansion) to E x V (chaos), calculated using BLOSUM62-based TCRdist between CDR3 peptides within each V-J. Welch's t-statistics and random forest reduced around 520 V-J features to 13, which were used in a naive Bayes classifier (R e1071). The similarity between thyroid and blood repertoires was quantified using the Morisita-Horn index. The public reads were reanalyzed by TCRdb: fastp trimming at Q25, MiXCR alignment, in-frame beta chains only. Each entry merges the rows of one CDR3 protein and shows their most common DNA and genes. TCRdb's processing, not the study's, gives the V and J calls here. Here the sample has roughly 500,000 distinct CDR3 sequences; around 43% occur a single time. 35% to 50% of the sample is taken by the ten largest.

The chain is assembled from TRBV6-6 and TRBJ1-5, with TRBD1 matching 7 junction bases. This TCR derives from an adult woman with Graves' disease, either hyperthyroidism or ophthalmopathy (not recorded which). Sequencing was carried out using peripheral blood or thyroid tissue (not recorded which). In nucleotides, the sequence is TGTGCCAGCAGGACAGGGTCCGGGGGCAATCAGCCCCAGCATTTT. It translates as CASRTGSGGNQPQHF.